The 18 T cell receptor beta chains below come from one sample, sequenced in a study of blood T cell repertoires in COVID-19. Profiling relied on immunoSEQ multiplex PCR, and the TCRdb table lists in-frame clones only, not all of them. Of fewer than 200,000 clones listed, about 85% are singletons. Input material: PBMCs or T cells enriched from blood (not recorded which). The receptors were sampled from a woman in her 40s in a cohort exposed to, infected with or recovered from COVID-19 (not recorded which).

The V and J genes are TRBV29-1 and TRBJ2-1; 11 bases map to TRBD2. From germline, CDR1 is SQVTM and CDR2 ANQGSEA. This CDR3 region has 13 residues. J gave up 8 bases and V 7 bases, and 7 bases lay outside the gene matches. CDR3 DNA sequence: TGCAGCGCACTAGCGGGAGTGGGCGATGAGCAGTTCTTC. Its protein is CSALAGVGDEQFF.

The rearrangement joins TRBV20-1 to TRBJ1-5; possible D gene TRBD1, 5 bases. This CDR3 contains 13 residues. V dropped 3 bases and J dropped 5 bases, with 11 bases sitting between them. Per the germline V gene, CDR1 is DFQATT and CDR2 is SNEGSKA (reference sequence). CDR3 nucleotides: TGCAGTGCTAGTGTGGCAGGGTATCAGCCCCAGCATTTT. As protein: CSASVAGYQPQHF.

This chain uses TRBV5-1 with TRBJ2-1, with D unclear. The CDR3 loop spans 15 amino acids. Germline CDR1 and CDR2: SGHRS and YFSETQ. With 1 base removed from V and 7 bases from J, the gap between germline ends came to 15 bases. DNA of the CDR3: TGCGCCAGCAGCTTGAACCCCGCGGAGATAAATGAGCAGTTCTTC. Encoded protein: CASSLNPAEINEQFF.

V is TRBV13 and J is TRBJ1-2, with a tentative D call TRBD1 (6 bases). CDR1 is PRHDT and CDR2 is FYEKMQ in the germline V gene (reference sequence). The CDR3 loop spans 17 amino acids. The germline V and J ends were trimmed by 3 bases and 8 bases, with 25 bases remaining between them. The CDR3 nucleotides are TGTGCCAGCAGCTTCGAGGACAGCCCTATAGGAGTCTTGGGCTACACCTTC. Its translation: CASSFEDSPIGVLGYTF.

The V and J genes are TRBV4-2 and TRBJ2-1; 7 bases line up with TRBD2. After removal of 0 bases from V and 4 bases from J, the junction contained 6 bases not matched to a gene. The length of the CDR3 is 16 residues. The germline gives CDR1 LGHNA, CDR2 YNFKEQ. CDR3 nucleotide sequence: TGTGCCAGCAGCCAAGATAGGCGGGGGACTTACAATGAGCAGTTCTTC. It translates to CASSQDRRGTYNEQFF.

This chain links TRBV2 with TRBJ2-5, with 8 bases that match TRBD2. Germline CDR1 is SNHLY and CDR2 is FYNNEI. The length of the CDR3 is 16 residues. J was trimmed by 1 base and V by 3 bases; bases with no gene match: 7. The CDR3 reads CASSEVAGGLQETQYF. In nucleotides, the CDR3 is TGTGCCAGCAGTGAGGTGGCGGGGGGCCTCCAAGAGACCCAGTACTTC.

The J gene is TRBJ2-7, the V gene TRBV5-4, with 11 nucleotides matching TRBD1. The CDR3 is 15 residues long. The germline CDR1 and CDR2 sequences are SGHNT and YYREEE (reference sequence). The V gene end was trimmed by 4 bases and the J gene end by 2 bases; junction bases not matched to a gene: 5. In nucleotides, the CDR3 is TGTGCCAGCAGCCCGGGACAGGGGGAACCCTACGAGCAGTACTTC. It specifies CASSPGQGEPYEQYF.

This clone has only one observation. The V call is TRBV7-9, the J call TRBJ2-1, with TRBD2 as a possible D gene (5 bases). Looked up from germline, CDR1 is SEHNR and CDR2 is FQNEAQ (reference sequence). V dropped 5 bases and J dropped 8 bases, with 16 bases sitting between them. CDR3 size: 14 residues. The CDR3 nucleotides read TGTGCCAGCAGCACTACTAGTCTGGTCGATGAGCAGTTCTTC. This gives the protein CASSTTSLVDEQFF.

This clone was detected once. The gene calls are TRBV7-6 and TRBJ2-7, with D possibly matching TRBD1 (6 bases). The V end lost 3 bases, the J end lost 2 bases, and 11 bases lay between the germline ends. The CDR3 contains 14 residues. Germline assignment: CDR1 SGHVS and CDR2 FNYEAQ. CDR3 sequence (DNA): TGTGCCAGCAGCTTGACCAGGGGAACCTACGAGCAGTACTTC. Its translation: CASSLTRGTYEQYF.

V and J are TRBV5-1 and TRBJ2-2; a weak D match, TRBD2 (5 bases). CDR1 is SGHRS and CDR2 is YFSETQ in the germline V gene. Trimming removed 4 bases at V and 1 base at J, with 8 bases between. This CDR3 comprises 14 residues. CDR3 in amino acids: CASSPEGNTGELFF. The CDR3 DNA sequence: TGCGCCAGCAGCCCCGAGGGGAACACCGGGGAGCTGTTTTTT.

CDR3 DNA: TGTGCTAGTGGTTCGGCCGGGAGTCTCACAGATACGCAGTATTTT. Translation gives CASGSAGSLTDTQYF. The chain carries TRBV12-5 and TRBJ2-3; D possibly corresponds to TRBD2 (6 bases). There are 15 residues in the CDR3. Germline assignment: CDR1 LGHNT and CDR2 FRNRAP. Trimming took 4 bases from V and 2 from J, leaving 13 bases between them.

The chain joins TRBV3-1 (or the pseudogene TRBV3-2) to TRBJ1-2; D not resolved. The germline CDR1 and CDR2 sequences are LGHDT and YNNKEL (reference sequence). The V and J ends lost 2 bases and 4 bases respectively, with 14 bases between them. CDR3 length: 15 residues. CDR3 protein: CASSQIQEGVYGYTF. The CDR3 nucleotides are TGTGCCAGCAGCCAAATCCAAGAGGGCGTCTATGGCTACACCTTC.

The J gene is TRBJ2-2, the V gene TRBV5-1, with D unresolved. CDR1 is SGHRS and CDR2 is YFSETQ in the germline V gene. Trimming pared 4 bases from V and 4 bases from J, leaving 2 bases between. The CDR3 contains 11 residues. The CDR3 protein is CASSRTGELFF. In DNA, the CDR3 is TGCGCCAGCAGCCGCACCGGGGAGCTGTTTTTT.

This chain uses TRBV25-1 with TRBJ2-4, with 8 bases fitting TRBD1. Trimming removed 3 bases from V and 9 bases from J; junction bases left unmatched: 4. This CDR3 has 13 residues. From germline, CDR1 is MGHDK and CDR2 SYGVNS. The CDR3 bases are TGTGCCAGCAGTGACCGGACAGGGAGCATTCAGTACTTC. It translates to CASSDRTGSIQYF.

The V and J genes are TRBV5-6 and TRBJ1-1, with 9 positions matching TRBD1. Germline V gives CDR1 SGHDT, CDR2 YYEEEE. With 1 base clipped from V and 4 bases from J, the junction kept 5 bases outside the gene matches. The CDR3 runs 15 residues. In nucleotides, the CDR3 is TGTGCCAGCAGCTTGCCTGTGACAGGGGGCACTGAAGCTTTCTTT. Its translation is CASSLPVTGGTEAFF.

The CDR3 DNA sequence: TGCGCCAGCAGCTTGGTCGGGGGGAGTGAAGATACGCAGTATTTT. Translation gives CASSLVGGSEDTQYF. The V and J genes are TRBV5-1 and TRBJ2-3, with 7 bases that match TRBD2. The CDR3 is 15 residues long. Germline CDR1 SGHRS, CDR2 YFSETQ. V gave up 0 bases and J gave up 5 bases; unmatched junction bases: 6.

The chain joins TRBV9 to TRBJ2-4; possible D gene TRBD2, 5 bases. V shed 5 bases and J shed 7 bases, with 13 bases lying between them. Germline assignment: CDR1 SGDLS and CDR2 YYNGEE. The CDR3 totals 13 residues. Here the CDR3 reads CASSPGKGNIQYF. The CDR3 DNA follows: TGTGCCAGCAGTCCGGGAAAAGGGAACATTCAGTACTTC.

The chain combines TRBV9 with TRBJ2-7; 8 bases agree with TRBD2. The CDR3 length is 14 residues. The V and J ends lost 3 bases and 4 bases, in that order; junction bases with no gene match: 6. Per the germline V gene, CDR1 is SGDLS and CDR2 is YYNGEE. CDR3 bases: TGTGCCAGCAGCGCCCAACTAGCGGAATACGAGCAGTACTTC. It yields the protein CASSAQLAEYEQYF.